These 24 T cell receptor beta chains share one sample of origin, sequenced in a study of cytomegalovirus exposure and HLA in healthy donors (dated 2017 in TCRdb). The library was generated by the immunoSEQ multiplex PCR assay. The multiplex PCR relied on a mix of 60 forward primers for TCR Vbeta segments and 13 reverse primers for TCR Jbeta segments. As stored in TCRdb, this immuneACCESS dataset retains in-frame rearrangements with V and J assigned. A fraction of the clones does not appear; measured against another copy, unresolved V genes explain less than half of the discrepancy, and the remainder lacks a known reason. Present in this sample are 150,000 to 170,000 clones, about 68% of which were seen just once. The ten largest account for over 1.1% of the sample. Sequencing was carried out using PBMCs. Every receptor here comes from a man aged 18 to 30 in good health and CMV-seronegative.

The chain employs TRBV25-1 and TRBJ1-1; D is possibly TRBD1 (6 bases). V was trimmed by 4 bases and J by 3 bases, leaving 9 bases between them. Germline V gives CDR1 MGHDK, CDR2 SYGVNS. This CDR3 spans 13 amino acids. The CDR3 loop reads CASSVQGDTEAFF. The CDR3 region has the DNA TGTGCCAGCAGTGTACAGGGAGACACTGAAGCTTTCTTT.

The rearrangement joins TRBV6-5 to TRBJ2-2, with D maybe TRBD2 (5 bases). The CDR3 runs to 13 residues. The V gene's germline CDR1 is MNHEY and CDR2 SVGAGI. V lost 8 bases, J lost 6 bases, and 13 bases lay in between. The CDR3 DNA is TGTGCCAGCGCTAGTCTAGCACCCGGGGAGCTGTTTTTT. The encoded protein is CASASLAPGELFF.

This clone came up a few times. The chain employs TRBV6-1 and TRBJ1-2, with a weak D call TRBD1 (5 bases). Germline CDR1 MNHNS, CDR2 SASEGT. The CDR3 covers 14 residues. Trimming left V 4 bases short and J 8 bases short, with 17 bases between. The CDR3 DNA sequence: TGTGCCAGCAGTGCCCCTGGAGGGGAATGGGGCTACACCTTC. This codes for CASSAPGGEWGYTF.

The table lists this clone with a few counts. The V and J genes are TRBV15 and TRBJ2-7, with 7 positions matching TRBD1. J was trimmed by 3 bases and V by 0 bases; bases with no gene match: 5. Germline assignment: CDR1 LNHNV and CDR2 YYDKDF (reference sequence). The CDR3 extends over 15 amino acids. As DNA, the CDR3 is TGTGCCACCAGCAGAGATACGACAGGGAACTACGAGCAGTACTTC. It codes for CATSRDTTGNYEQYF.

This chain connects TRBV14 to TRBJ2-4; 10 bases agree with TRBD1. Germline-derived CDR1 and CDR2 are SGHDN and FVKESK. This CDR3 is built from 16 residues. V was pared by 3 bases and J by 8 bases, with 10 bases of the junction left unmatched. The CDR3 DNA is TGTGCCAGCAGCCAGGGACGGGACAGGGGAATGGACATTCAGTACTTC. It encodes CASSQGRDRGMDIQYF.

This clone was seen a single time. The gene calls are TRBV27 and TRBJ2-7, with 8 nucleotides matching TRBD1. Germline V CDR1 and CDR2: MNHEY, SMNVEV (reference sequence). Trimming removed 6 bases from V and 4 bases from J; junction bases left unmatched: 2. There are 12 residues in the CDR3. The DNA of the CDR3 is TGTGCCAGCAGGACAGGGGATTACGAGCAGTACTTC. The encoded protein is CASRTGDYEQYF.

The CDR3 DNA reads TGCAGCGTTGCGGGAGACTATGGCTACACCTTC. Its translation: CSVAGDYGYTF. The rearrangement uses TRBV29-1 and TRBJ1-2; D remains unclear. Trimming shortened V by 4 bases and J by 3 bases, and 6 bases separated the two germline ends. Germline assignment: CDR1 SQVTM and CDR2 ANQGSEA. The CDR3 runs 11 residues.

This clone was counted between two and nine times. V gene TRBV4-3 combines with J gene TRBJ2-1; a weak D match, TRBD2 (6 bases). Germline V gene data show CDR1 as LGHNA and CDR2 as YSLEER. V was clipped by 4 bases and J by 11 bases, with 15 bases between them. This CDR3 is built from 13 residues. CDR3 sequence: CASSPNVDYQQFF. CDR3 coding DNA: TGCGCCAGCAGCCCCAATGTGGACTATCAGCAGTTCTTC.

The chain is built from TRBV2 and TRBJ2-2; TRBD2 matches 11 bases. V lost 0 bases, J lost 3 bases, and 6 bases stayed unmatched. The CDR3 extends over 18 amino acids. CDR1 is SNHLY and CDR2 is FYNNEI in the germline V gene. In DNA form, the CDR3 reads TGTGCCAGCAGTGAAGCGCTTCTGGGACTAGCGGACACCGGGGAGCTGTTTTTT. Translated, it gives CASSEALLGLADTGELFF.

The rearrangement joins TRBV5-6 to TRBJ2-7; 12 bases agree with TRBD2. CDR3 size: 15 residues. CDR1 SGHDT and CDR2 YYEEEE come from the germline V gene. Unmatched junction bases numbered 7, after V lost 4 bases and J lost 5 bases. The CDR3 nucleotides are TGTGCCAGCAGCAACGGACTAGCGGGATGGGACGAGCAGTACTTC. Amino acid sequence: CASSNGLAGWDEQYF.

The chain is built from TRBV7-2 and TRBJ2-3; 8 bases match TRBD2. CDR1 is SGHTA and CDR2 is FQGNSA in the germline V gene. The CDR3 has 15 amino acids. V shed 5 bases and J 6 bases; nucleotides not matched to a gene: 10. CDR3 sequence (DNA): TGTGCCAGCAGCCCCGGGGGGGGGCGCCAGGATACGCAGTATTTT. Encoded protein: CASSPGGGRQDTQYF.

The chain couples TRBV19 to TRBJ1-2; 7 bases line up with TRBD1. This CDR3 spans 13 amino acids. Losses at the gene ends were 9 bases for V and 5 bases for J; bases not matched to a gene: 9. CDR1 LNHDA and CDR2 SQIVND come from the germline V gene (reference sequence). CDR3: CASRPGGRYGYTF. In DNA, the CDR3 is TGTGCCAGCAGACCAGGGGGTCGGTATGGCTACACCTTC.

This chain uses TRBV7-2 with TRBJ2-1; D is ambiguous. Per germline, CDR1 SGHTA and CDR2 FQGNSA. The CDR3 totals 16 residues. Between the trimmed V and J ends, which lost 2 bases and 5 bases, there was a span of 16 bases. This chain's CDR3 is CASSLNSHGHHNEQFF. As DNA, the CDR3 is TGTGCCAGCAGCTTAAATTCTCATGGCCACCACAATGAGCAGTTCTTC. The complete variable domain, with remaining parts taken from reference TRBV7-2 and TRBJ2-1, reads GAGVSQSPSNKVTEKGKDVELRCDPISGHTALYWYRQSLGQGLEFLIYFQGNSAPDKSGLPSDRFSAERTGGSVSTLTIQRTQQEDSAVYLCASSLNSHGHHNEQFFGPGTRLTVL.

The J gene is TRBJ1-5, the V gene TRBV7-8; a possible D gene is TRBD1 (5 bases). The CDR3 is 14 residues long. Germline CDR1 and CDR2: SGHVS and FQNEAQ. The V end lost 0 bases, the J end lost 7 bases, and 10 bases lay between the germline ends. The CDR3 protein is CASSLAGGGQPQHF. CDR3 in DNA: TGTGCCAGCAGCTTAGCTGGGGGAGGGCAGCCCCAGCATTTT.

This chain connects TRBV9 to TRBJ2-1; 8 bases are shared with TRBD2. CDR1 is SGDLS and CDR2 is YYNGEE in the germline V gene. The V and J ends lost 4 bases and 8 bases, in that order; junction bases with no gene match: 11. The CDR3 loop spans 15 amino acids. CDR3 coding DNA: TGTGCCAGCAGCCGAGGACTAGCATGGGTACATGAGCAGTTCTTC. Translating it yields CASSRGLAWVHEQFF.

The chain employs TRBV5-4 and TRBJ2-2; D remains ambiguous. Germline CDR1 and CDR2: SGHNT and YYREEE (reference sequence). V was clipped by 0 bases and J by 7 bases, with 10 bases between them. The CDR3 runs 14 residues. For the CDR3, the DNA is TGTGCCAGCAGCTTGGGTAGCCCGGGCGGGGAGCTGTTTTTT. This codes for CASSLGSPGGELFF.

The chain recombines TRBV7-6 with TRBJ2-2; 9 bases align to TRBD1. J lost 7 bases, V lost 9 bases, and 12 bases had no gene match. Germline loops: CDR1 SGHVS, CDR2 FNYEAQ. The CDR3 runs 15 residues. CDR3 coding DNA: TGTGCCAGTGCACCGGGACAGGGTGGAATCGGGGAGCTGTTTTTT. This sequence encodes CASAPGQGGIGELFF.

The rearrangement uses TRBV4-1 and TRBJ2-1; maybe TRBD2 (5 bases). CDR1 and CDR2 from the germline V gene are MGHRA and YSYEKL. CDR3 length: 18 amino acids. The V end lost 5 bases, the J end lost 4 bases, and 24 bases lay between the germline ends. CDR3 bases: TGCGCCAGCAGCGCACAACTACGGGTGTCGGGGAGTTACAATGAGCAGTTCTTC. Its protein product is CASSAQLRVSGSYNEQFF.

The chain has TRBV5-1 and TRBJ2-5; possibly TRBD1 for D (6 bases). The CDR3 has 16 residues. Trimming pared 4 bases from V and 3 bases from J, leaving 19 bases between. Per the germline V gene, CDR1 is SGHRS and CDR2 is YFSETQ. This CDR3 reads CASSLPTRRTEETQYF. In DNA form, the CDR3 reads TGCGCCAGCAGCCTACCTACCCGCCGGACAGAAGAGACCCAGTACTTC.

V gene TRBV27 combines with J gene TRBJ1-1; a possible D gene is TRBD1 (5 bases). The CDR3 runs 12 residues. Germline V gene lookup returns CDR1 MNHEY and CDR2 SMNVEV (reference sequence). Trimming pared 8 bases from V and 6 bases from J, leaving 13 bases between. The CDR3 bases are TGTGCCAGCCTCGCACCGGGGGCTGAAGCTTTCTTT. Translation: CASLAPGAEAFF.

V is TRBV5-6 and J is TRBJ2-1; 7 bases map to TRBD2. CDR1 and CDR2 (germline): SGHDT, YYEEEE. V was pared by 3 bases and J by 6 bases, with 9 bases of the junction left unmatched. This CDR3 is built from 15 residues. In nucleotides, the CDR3 is TGTGCCAGCAGCTCTCCCTCGGTAGCGGGCAATGAGCAGTTCTTC. This translates into CASSSPSVAGNEQFF.

In the case of this clone: A read error may produce the germline difference seen at one junction end. This rearrangement joins TRBV7-9 to TRBJ1-2; 8 bases align to TRBD1. Germline CDR1 and CDR2: SEHNR and FQNEAQ (reference sequence). The CDR3 covers 16 residues. CDR3 sequence reads: CSSSFIQGALLNGYTF. CDR3 DNA: TGTTCCAGCAGCTTCATTCAGGGGGCGCTTCTTAATGGCTACACCTTC. The full variable domain, rest sourced from reference TRBV7-9 and TRBJ1-2, is DTGVSQNPRHKITKRGQNVTFRCDPISEHNRLYWYRQTLGQGPEFLTYFQNEAQLEKSRLLSDRFSAERPKGSFSTLEIQRTEQGDSAMYLCSSSFIQGALLNGYTFGSGTRLTVV.

This chain uses TRBV14 with TRBJ2-2; possible D gene TRBD2, 7 bases. The V end lost 0 bases, the J end lost 7 bases, and 21 bases lay between the germline ends. The germline CDR1 and CDR2 sequences are SGHDN and FVKESK. CDR3 size: 18 residues. CDR3 DNA sequence: TGTGCCAGCAGCCAAGATCTGATATCGGGGGGCGTGAGCGGGGAGCTGTTTTTT. Residues: CASSQDLISGGVSGELFF.

This clone was seen more than once but under ten times. The CDR3 region has the DNA TGTGCCAGCAGTTACTCGAGATCGGTGAACACTGAAGCTTTCTTT. Its translation is CASSYSRSVNTEAFF. This chain links TRBV6-6 with TRBJ1-1, with D unresolved. Germline-derived CDR1 and CDR2 are MNHNY and SVGAGI (reference sequence). This CDR3 is built from 15 residues. Deletions cut 0 bases from V and 0 bases from J, with 8 bases between.